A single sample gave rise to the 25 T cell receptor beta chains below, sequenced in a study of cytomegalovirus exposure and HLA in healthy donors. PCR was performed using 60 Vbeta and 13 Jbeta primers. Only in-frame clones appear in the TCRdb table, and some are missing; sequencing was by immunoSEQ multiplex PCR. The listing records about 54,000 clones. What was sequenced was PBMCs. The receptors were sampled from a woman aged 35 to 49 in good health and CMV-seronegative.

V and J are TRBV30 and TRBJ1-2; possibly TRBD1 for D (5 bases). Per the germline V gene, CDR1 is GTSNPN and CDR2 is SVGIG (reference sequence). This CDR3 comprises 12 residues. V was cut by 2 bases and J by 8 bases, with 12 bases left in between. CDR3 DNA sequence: TGTGCCTGGAGTTTCGGGGGAAGGGGCTACACCTTC. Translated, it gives CAWSFGGRGYTF.

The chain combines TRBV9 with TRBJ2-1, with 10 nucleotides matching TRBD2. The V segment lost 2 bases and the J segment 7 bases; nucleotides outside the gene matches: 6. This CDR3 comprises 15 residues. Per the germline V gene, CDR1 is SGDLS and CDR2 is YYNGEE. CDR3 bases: TGTGCCAGCAGCGTGGGACTAGCGAGGGGAAATGAGCAGTTCTTC. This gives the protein CASSVGLARGNEQFF.

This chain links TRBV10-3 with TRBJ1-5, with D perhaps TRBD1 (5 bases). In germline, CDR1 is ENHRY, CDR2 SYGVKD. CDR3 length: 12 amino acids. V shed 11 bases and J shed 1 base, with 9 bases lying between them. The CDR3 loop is CASRGSNQPQHF. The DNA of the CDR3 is TGTGCCTCCCGGGGGAGCAATCAGCCCCAGCATTTT.

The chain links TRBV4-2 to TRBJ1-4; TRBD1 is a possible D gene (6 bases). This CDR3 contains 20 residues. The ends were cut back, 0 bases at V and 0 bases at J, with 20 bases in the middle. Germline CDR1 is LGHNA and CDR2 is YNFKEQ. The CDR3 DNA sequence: TGTGCCAGCAGCCAAGATTTTTATGGGCAGGGGAGTGCAACTAATGAAAAACTGTTTTTT. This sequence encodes CASSQDFYGQGSATNEKLFF.

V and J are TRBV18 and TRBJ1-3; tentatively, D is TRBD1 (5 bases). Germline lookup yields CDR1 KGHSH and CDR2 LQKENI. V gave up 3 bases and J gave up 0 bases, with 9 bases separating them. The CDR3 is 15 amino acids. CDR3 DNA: TGTGCCAGCTCACCTACAGGCATCTCTGGAAACACCATATATTTT. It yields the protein CASSPTGISGNTIYF.

CDR3 residues: CASSLTGGKSPYGYTF. DNA of the CDR3: TGTGCCAGCAGTTTGACAGGGGGCAAGAGCCCGTATGGCTACACCTTC. This chain uses TRBV6-5 with TRBJ1-2, with TRBD1 identical over 10 bases. The V segment lost 4 bases and the J segment 5 bases; nucleotides outside the gene matches: 10. The length of the CDR3 is 16 residues. Germline CDR1 reads MNHEY; CDR2 reads SVGAGI.

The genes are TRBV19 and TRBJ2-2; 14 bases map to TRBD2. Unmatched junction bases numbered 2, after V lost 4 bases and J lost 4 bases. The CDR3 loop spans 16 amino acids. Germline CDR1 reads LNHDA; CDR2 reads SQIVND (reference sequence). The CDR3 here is CASSTGLAGGTGELFF. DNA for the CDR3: TGTGCCAGTAGTACCGGACTAGCGGGGGGCACCGGGGAGCTGTTTTTT.

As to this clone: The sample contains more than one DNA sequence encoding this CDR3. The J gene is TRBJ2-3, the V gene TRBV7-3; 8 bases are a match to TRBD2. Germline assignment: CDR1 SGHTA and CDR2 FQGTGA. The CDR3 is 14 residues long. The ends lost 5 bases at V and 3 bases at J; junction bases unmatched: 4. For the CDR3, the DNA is TGTGCCAGCAGCCCGGGACTAGTTACAGATACGCAGTATTTT. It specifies CASSPGLVTDTQYF.

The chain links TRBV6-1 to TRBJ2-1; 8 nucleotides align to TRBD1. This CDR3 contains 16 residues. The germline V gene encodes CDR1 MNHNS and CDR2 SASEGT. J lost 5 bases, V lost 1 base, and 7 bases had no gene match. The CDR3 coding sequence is TGTGCCAGCAGTGAAGAGGGACAGGTTTCCGACAATGAGCAGTTCTTC. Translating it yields CASSEEGQVSDNEQFF.

CDR3 nucleotides: TGTGCCAGCAGTCCCACGCCGGACAGATCCTACGAGCAGTACTTC. Amino acid sequence: CASSPTPDRSYEQYF. This chain uses TRBV6-5 with TRBJ2-7, with D perhaps TRBD1 (6 bases). Trimming removed 5 bases from V and 1 base from J, with 15 bases in between. Germline assignment: CDR1 MNHEY and CDR2 SVGAGI. CDR3 length equals 15 residues.

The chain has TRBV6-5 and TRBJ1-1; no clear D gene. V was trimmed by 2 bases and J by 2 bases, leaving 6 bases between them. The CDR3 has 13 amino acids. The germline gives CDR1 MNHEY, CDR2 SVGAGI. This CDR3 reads CASSYRVNTEAFF. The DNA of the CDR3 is TGTGCCAGCAGTTACAGAGTAAACACTGAAGCTTTCTTT.

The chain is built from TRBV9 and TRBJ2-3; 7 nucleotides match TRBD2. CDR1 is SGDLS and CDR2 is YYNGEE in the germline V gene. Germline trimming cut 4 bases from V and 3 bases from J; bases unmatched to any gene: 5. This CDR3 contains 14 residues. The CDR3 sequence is CASSLGLFTDTQYF. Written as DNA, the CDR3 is TGTGCCAGCAGCTTGGGACTATTTACAGATACGCAGTATTTT.

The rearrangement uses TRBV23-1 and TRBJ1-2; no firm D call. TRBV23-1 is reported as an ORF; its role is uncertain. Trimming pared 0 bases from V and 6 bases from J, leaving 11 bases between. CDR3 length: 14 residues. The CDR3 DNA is TGCGCCAGCAGTCAATCGTGCGGATTTAATGGCTACACCTTC. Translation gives CASSQSCGFNGYTF.

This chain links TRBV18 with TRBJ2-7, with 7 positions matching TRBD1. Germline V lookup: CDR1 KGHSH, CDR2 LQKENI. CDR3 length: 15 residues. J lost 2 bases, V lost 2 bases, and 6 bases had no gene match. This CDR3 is CASSPKQGLTYEQYF. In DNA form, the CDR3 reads TGTGCCAGCTCACCAAAACAGGGGCTGACCTACGAGCAGTACTTC.

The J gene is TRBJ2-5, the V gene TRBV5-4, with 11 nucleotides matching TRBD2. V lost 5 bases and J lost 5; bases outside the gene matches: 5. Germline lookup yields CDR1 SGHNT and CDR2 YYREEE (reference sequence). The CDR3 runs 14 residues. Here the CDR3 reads CASRLAGGRETQYF. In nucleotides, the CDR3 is TGTGCCAGCAGATTAGCGGGGGGGAGGGAGACCCAGTACTTC.

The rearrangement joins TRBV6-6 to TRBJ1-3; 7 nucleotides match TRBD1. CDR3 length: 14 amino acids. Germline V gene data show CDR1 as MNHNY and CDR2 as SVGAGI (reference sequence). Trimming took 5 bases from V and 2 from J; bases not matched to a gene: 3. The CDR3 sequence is CASSPQGAGNTIYF. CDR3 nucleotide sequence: TGTGCCAGCAGTCCCCAGGGGGCTGGAAACACCATATATTTT.

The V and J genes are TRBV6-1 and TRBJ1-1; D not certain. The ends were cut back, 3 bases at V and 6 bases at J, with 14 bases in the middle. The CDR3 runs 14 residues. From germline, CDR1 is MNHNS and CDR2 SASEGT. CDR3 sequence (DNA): TGTGCCAGCAGTGATGCTTGGGAGAGGGCTGAAGCTTTCTTT. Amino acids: CASSDAWERAEAFF.

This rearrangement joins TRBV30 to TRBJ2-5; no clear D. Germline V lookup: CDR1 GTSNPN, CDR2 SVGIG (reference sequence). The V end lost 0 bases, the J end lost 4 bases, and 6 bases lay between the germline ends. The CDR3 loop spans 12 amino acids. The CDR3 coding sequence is TGTGCCTGGAGTGTCCCCGGAGAGACCCAGTACTTC. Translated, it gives CAWSVPGETQYF. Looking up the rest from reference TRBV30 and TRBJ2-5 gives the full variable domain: SQTIHQWPATLVQPVGSPLSLECTVEGTSNPNLYWYRQAAGRGLQLLFYSVGIGQISSEVPQNLSASRPQDRQFILSSKKLLLSDSGFYLCAWSVPGETQYFGPGTRLLVL.

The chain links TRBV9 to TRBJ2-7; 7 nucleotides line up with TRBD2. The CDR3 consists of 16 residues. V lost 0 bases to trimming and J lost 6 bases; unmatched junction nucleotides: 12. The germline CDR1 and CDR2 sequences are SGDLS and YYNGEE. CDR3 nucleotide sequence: TGTGCCAGCAGCGTAGGCGGGAGCGGGATGGCAGGCGAGCAGTACTTC. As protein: CASSVGGSGMAGEQYF.

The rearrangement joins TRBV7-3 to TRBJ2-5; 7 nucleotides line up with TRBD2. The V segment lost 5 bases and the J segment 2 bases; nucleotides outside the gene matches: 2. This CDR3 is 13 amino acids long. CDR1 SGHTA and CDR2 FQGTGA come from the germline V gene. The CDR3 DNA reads TGTGCCAGCAGCGCTAGCGGTCAAGAGACCCAGTACTTC. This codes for CASSASGQETQYF.

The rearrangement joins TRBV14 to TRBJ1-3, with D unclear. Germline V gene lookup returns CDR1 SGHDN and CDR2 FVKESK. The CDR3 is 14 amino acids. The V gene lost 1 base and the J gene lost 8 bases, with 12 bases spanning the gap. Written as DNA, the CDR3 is TGTGCCAGCAGCCAAGTGGGTTTCGGGGACACCATATATTTT. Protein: CASSQVGFGDTIYF. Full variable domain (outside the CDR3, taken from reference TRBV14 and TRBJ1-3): EAGVTQFPSHSVIEKGQTVTLRCDPISGHDNLYWYRRVMGKEIKFLLHFVKESKQDESGMPNNRFLAERTGGTYSTLKVQPAELEDSGVYFCASSQVGFGDTIYFGEGSWLTVV.

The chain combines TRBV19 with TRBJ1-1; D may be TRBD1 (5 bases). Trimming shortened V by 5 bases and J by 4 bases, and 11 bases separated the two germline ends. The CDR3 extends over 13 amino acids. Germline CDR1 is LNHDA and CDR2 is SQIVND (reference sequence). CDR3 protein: CASSPPGGTEAFF. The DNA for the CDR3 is TGTGCCAGTAGTCCGCCGGGGGGCACTGAAGCTTTCTTT. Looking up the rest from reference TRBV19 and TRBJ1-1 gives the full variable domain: DGGITQSPKYLFRKEGQNVTLSCEQNLNHDAMYWYRQDPGQGLRLIYYSQIVNDFQKGDIAEGYSVSREKKESFPLTVTSAQKNPTAFYLCASSPPGGTEAFFGQGTRLTVV.

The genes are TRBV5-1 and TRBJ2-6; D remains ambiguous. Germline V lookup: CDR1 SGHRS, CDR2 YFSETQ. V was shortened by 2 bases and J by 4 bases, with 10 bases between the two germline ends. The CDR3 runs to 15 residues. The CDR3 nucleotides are TGCGCCAGCAGCTTAACTAATGAAGGGGCCAACGTCCTGACTTTC. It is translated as CASSLTNEGANVLTF.

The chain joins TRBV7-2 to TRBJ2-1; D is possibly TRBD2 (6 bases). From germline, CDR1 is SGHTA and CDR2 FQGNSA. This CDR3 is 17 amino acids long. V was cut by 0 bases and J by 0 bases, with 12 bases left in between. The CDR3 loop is CASSLAASAPSYNEQFF. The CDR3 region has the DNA TGTGCCAGCAGCTTAGCGGCTAGCGCGCCCTCCTACAATGAGCAGTTCTTC.

CDR3 residues: CASSRERNSPLHF. CDR3 DNA sequence: TGTGCCAGCAGCCGGGAGAGGAATTCACCCCTCCACTTT. J is TRBJ1-6 and V is TRBV7-2, with D unclear. Germline lookup yields CDR1 SGHTA and CDR2 FQGNSA. The CDR3 loop spans 13 amino acids. V lost 5 bases and J 7 bases, leaving 9 bases between the germline ends.